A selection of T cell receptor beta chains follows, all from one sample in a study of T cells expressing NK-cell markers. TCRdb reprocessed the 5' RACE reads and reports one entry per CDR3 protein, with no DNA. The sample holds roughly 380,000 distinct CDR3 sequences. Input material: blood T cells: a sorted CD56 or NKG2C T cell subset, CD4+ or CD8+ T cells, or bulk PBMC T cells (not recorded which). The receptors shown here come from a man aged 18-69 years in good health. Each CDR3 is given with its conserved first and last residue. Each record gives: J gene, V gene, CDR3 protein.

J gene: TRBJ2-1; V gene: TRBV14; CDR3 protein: CASSQGSFVATGARNEQFF
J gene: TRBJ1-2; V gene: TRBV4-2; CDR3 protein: CASSQGLTASSSYGYTF
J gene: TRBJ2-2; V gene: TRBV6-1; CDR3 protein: CASSRTGGGGGELFF
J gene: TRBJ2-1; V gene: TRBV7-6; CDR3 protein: CASSPRQSSYNEQFF
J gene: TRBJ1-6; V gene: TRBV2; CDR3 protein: CASSDAGGVSPLHF
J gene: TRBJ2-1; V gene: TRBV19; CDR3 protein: CASLGINTNEQFF
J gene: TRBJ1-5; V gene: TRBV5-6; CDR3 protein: CASSLYKAGVFPNQPQHF
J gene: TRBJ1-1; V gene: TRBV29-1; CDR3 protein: CSVAGQGSIRTEAFF
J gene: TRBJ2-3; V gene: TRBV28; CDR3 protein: CASSEMIQGHTQYF
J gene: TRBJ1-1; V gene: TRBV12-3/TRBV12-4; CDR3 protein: CASSLWKAGDTEAFF
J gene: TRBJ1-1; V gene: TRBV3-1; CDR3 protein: CASSQDIWGRGEAFF
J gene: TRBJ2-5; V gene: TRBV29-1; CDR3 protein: CSVERWETQYF
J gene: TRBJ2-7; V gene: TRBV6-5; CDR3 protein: CASSYSRHTMVEQYF
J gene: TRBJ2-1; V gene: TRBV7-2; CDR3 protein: CASSFQRQGSYNEQFF
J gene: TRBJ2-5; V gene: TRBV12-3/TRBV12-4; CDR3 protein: CASRLAPAGGLETQYF
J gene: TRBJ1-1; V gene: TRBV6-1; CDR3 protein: CASSDSWYTSNTEAFF
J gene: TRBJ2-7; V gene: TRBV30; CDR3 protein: CAWSRGHSYEQYF
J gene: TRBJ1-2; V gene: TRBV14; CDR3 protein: CASSRNTGGGGYTF
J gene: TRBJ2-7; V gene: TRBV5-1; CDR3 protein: CASSSGVLYEQYF
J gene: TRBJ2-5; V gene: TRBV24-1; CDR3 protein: CATSDPDGRGRVETQYF
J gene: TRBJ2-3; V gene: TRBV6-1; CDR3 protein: CASRTIRGGRYDTQYF
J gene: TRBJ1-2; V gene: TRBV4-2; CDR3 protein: CASSQGRLRTGDGYTF
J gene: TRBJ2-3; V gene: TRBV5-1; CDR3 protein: CASSSQPGDTDTQYF
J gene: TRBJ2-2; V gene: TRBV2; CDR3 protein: CAKKSGQGGRNTGELFF
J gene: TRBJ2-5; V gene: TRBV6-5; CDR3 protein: CASSYSIGTGRETQYF
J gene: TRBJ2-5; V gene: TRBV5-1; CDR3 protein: CASKTGLLEETQYF
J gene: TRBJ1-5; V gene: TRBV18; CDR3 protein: CASSPFRDNQPQHF
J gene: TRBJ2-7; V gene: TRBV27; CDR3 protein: CASSSAGQVTYEQYF
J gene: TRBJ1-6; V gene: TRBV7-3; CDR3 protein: CASSLSAGEGSPLHF
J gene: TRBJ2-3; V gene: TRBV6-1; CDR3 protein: CASKWARAPTDTQYF
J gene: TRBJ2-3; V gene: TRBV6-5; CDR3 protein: CASSSSTRGAEQDTQYF
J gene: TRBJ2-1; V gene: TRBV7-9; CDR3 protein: CATGLAGSSYNEQFF
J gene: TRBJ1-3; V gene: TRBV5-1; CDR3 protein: CASSLIQGNSGNTIYF
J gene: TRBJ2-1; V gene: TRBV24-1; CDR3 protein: CATSRVAGNDNEQFF
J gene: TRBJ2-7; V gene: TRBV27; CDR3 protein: CASSSPGRGKYEQYF
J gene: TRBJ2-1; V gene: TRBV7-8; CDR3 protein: CASSSRDRRSYNEQFF
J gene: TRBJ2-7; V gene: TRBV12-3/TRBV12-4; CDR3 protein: CASSFLGGAGYYEQYF
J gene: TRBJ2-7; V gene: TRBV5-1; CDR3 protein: CASSWTFGPYEQYF
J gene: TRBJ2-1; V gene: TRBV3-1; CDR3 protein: CASSPKRGLAGELEQFF
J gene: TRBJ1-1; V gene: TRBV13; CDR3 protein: CASSFDTVYPNTEAFF
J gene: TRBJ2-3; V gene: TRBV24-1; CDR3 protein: CATSTPGGGKDTQYF
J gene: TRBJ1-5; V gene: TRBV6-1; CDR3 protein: CASSETAGGTLRGNQPQHF
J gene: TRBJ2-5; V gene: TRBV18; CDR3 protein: CASSLPLSLAIATAIGETQYF
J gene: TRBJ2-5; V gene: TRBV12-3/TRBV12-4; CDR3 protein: CASSQTGRLAETQYF
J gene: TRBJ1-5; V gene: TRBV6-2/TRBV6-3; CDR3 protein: CASRNRVFGNQPQHF
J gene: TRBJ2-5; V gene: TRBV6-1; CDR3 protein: CASSLREDGETQYF
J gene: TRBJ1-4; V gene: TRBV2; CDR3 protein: CARTTRGQTNEKLFF